This TCR beta chain originates from a study of blood T cells in healthy people across ages. A second PCR of roughly 7 to 11 cycles used a sample-barcoded 5' primer and a J-beta primer mix. TCRdb fed the 5' RACE reads into MiXCR, producing one record per CDR3 protein. The table includes roughly 1,700,000 distinct CDR3 sequences, roughly 30% detected once. As concerns this clonotype: Its antigen is currently unknown.

The germline CDR1 and CDR2 sequences are ENHRY and SYGVKD. The CDR3 consists of 15 residues. With V trimmed by 10 bases and J by 5 bases, 13 bases remained unmatched. Study observations and caveats: With age, beta diversity per million T cells declined roughly linearly, significantly by 35 to 40. Fewer expanded clones and more diversity marked long-lived versus aged donors.

This TCR was recovered from a woman in her 30s in good health. Sample: blood. The chain carries TRBV10-3 and TRBJ1-4, with TRBD1 identical over 7 bases. The DNA of the CDR3 is TGTGCCACCAGGCGGGCCACAGGGGTAAATGAAAAACTGTTTTTT. It translates to CATRRATGVNEKLFF.